Below, 31 T cell receptor beta chains from the same sample are listed, as sequenced in a study of beta chain features in type 1 diabetes. Reverse transcription of all isolated RNA meant that expressed TCRB transcripts were sequenced. The method was immunoSEQ multiplex PCR; TCRdb's version includes in-frame clones alone and lacks a portion of them. The sample gives hundreds of thousands of clones, about 16% of which show up once; more than 0.08% is in the top ten. The sequencing sample was made of naive CD4+ T cells from blood. The receptors come from a man aged 18 to 35 in good health.

The rearrangement links TRBV5-5 to TRBJ1-2; no reliable D call. Germline V gene lookup returns CDR1 SGHKS and CDR2 YYEKEE (reference sequence). With 0 bases removed from V and 4 bases from J, the gap between germline ends came to 13 bases. The CDR3 extends over 15 amino acids. Here the CDR3 DNA reads TGTGCCAGCAGCTTGGTGCTGGCTGTCATCTATGGCTACACCTTC. Its protein is CASSLVLAVIYGYTF.

This clone has more than one count but fewer than ten. The rearrangement joins TRBV4-1 to TRBJ1-1, with 7 bases fitting TRBD1. After removal of 5 bases from V and 10 bases from J, the junction contained 16 bases not matched to a gene. CDR3 size: 15 residues. The V gene's germline CDR1 is MGHRA and CDR2 YSYEKL. Written as DNA, the CDR3 is TGCGCCAGCAGCGGCCCCCTAACAGGGGATCGAGTAGCTTTCTTT. Translating gives CASSGPLTGDRVAFF.

This clone was seen a few times. The J gene is TRBJ1-1, the V gene TRBV11-1; tentative D call: TRBD1 (6 bases). CDR3 length: 15 residues. Trimming shortened V by 0 bases and J by 0 bases, and 8 bases separated the two germline ends. Germline V CDR1 and CDR2: SGHAT, FQDESV (reference sequence). The CDR3 spells CASSLAGQLNTEAFF. CDR3 DNA: TGTGCCAGCAGCTTAGCCGGACAGCTGAACACTGAAGCTTTCTTT. Together with reference TRBV11-1 and TRBJ1-1, the CDR3 gives the full variable domain: EAEVAQSPRYKITEKSQAVAFWCDPISGHATLYWYRQILGQGPELLVQFQDESVVDDSQLPKDRFSAERLKGVDSTLKIQPAELGDSAMYLCASSLAGQLNTEAFFGQGTRLTVV.

The J gene is TRBJ1-2, the V gene TRBV6-6, with D perhaps TRBD1 (5 bases). There are 14 residues in the CDR3. Per germline, CDR1 MNHNY and CDR2 SVGAGI (reference sequence). Trimming removed 0 bases at V and 7 bases at J, with 12 bases between. CDR3 amino acids: CASSYSGQGGGYTF. CDR3 nucleotide sequence: TGTGCCAGCAGTTACTCGGGGCAGGGAGGTGGCTACACCTTC.

V usage is TRBV18 and J usage is TRBJ1-6, with TRBD1 matching 9 bases. Germline loops: CDR1 KGHSH, CDR2 LQKENI. J gave up 7 bases and V 1 base, and 8 bases lay outside the gene matches. CDR3 size: 17 residues. The CDR3 DNA reads TGTGCCAGCTCACCACTAGCCATACAGGGGGCGAATTCACCCCTCCACTTT. Translated, it gives CASSPLAIQGANSPLHF.

This chain uses TRBV29-1 with TRBJ2-3, with D possibly being TRBD1 or TRBD2 (6 bases each). Germline CDR1 and CDR2: SQVTM and ANQGSEA. The CDR3 is 12 residues long. V lost 3 bases and J lost 5, with 9 bases in between. The CDR3 coding sequence is TGCAGCGTTGACGGAGGGGGAGATACGCAGTATTTT. It specifies CSVDGGGDTQYF.

V usage is TRBV7-3 and J usage is TRBJ1-2, with 9 bases lining up with TRBD1. V was pared by 0 bases and J by 4 bases, with 3 bases of the junction left unmatched. The CDR3 sequence is 15 residues long. Germline CDR1 and CDR2: SGHTA and FQGTGA. CDR3 in amino acids: CASSLTPTGGYGYTF. CDR3 nucleotides: TGTGCCAGCAGCTTAACCCCGACAGGGGGCTATGGCTACACCTTC.

This sequence joins TRBV6-6 and TRBJ2-5; D not resolved. V lost 3 bases to trimming and J lost 3 bases, with 8 bases between them. Germline V gene data show CDR1 as MNHNY and CDR2 as SVGAGI (reference sequence). CDR3 length: 13 amino acids. This CDR3 is CASSYRLEETQYF. In DNA, the CDR3 is TGTGCCAGCAGTTATCGACTCGAAGAGACCCAGTACTTC.

This clone has more than one count but fewer than ten. The chain links TRBV4-2 to TRBJ2-3, with 7 bases identical to TRBD2. CDR3 size: 15 residues. The J segment lost 1 base and the V segment lost 4 bases, leaving 5 bases of the junction unmatched. Germline-derived CDR1 and CDR2 are LGHNA and YNFKEQ. The CDR3 loop reads CASSRGLDGTDTQYF. The CDR3 DNA is TGTGCCAGCAGCCGCGGACTAGACGGCACAGATACGCAGTATTTT.

Details on this clone: Sequence at one end of the junction differs from germline and may be a read error. The rearrangement links TRBV7-2 to TRBJ2-3, with TRBD2 identical over 10 bases. Looked up from germline, CDR1 is SGHTA and CDR2 is FQGNSA. The CDR3 has 12 amino acids. CDR3 DNA: TGTGCCAGCAGCCTCCCGGGACTAGCGATGCATTTT. Residues: CASSLPGLAMHF.

V gene TRBV4-1 combines with J gene TRBJ2-2, with TRBD1 matching 11 bases. CDR1 and CDR2 (germline): MGHRA, YSYEKL. Trimming cost V 4 bases and J 5 bases; bases outside gene matches: 6. This CDR3 has 16 amino acids. In DNA, the CDR3 is TGCGCCAGCAGCCTTACCGGGACAGGGGGAACCGGGGAGCTGTTTTTT. Its translation: CASSLTGTGGTGELFF.

This clone was detected only a few times. The chain uses TRBV27 and TRBJ2-7; 9 nucleotides align to TRBD1. Germline V gene lookup returns CDR1 MNHEY and CDR2 SMNVEV (reference sequence). Trimming cost V 6 bases and J 5 bases; bases outside gene matches: 5. This CDR3 is 13 amino acids long. CDR3 residues: CASSRQGDNEQYF. The CDR3 DNA is TGTGCCAGCAGCCGACAGGGGGATAACGAGCAGTACTTC.

The chain carries TRBV13 and TRBJ2-1, with 8 bases fitting TRBD2. V shed 6 bases, J shed 2 bases, and the junction held 15 bases outside the gene matches. This CDR3 spans 18 amino acids. Looked up from germline, CDR1 is PRHDT and CDR2 is FYEKMQ (reference sequence). The CDR3 coding sequence is TGTGCCAGCAGTTTCACCCCACTAGCGGTTCTAACCTACAATGAGCAGTTCTTC. Protein sequence: CASSFTPLAVLTYNEQFF.

The chain is built from TRBV2 and TRBJ2-5; 7 bases fit TRBD1. The CDR3 contains 15 residues. Germline assignment: CDR1 SNHLY and CDR2 FYNNEI. The V and J ends lost 4 bases and 4 bases, in that order; junction bases with no gene match: 9. CDR3 amino acids: CASSGTRQGRETQYF. The CDR3 region has the DNA TGTGCCAGCAGTGGAACTCGACAGGGACGAGAGACCCAGTACTTC. Together with reference TRBV2 and TRBJ2-5, the CDR3 gives the full variable domain: EPEVTQTPSHQVTQMGQEVILRCVPISNHLYFYWYRQILGQKVEFLVSFYNNEISEKSEIFDDQFSVERPDGSNFTLKIRSTKLEDSAMYFCASSGTRQGRETQYFGPGTRLLVL.

The chain employs TRBV13 and TRBJ2-7; D perhaps matches TRBD1 (6 bases). This CDR3 has 13 amino acids. Trimming left V 3 bases short and J 4 bases short, with 10 bases between. Germline V gene lookup returns CDR1 PRHDT and CDR2 FYEKMQ (reference sequence). This CDR3 reads CASSLGQQYEQYF. The CDR3 nucleotides read TGTGCCAGCAGCTTGGGACAACAATACGAGCAGTACTTC.

This clone has more than one count but fewer than ten. The chain's CDR3 is CASSLFRFSGQSSYEQYF. The CDR3 DNA reads TGTGCCAGCAGCTTGTTCAGGTTTAGCGGGCAGAGCTCCTACGAGCAGTACTTC. The chain employs TRBV5-4 and TRBJ2-7; TRBD2 agrees at 7 bases. V dropped 1 base and J dropped 0; count of bases not matched to a gene: 13. The CDR3 has 18 amino acids. Germline-derived CDR1 and CDR2 are SGHNT and YYREEE (reference sequence).

This clone was counted between two and nine times. The genes are TRBV9 and TRBJ2-1; 11 bases fit TRBD2. The germline gives CDR1 SGDLS, CDR2 YYNGEE. V dropped 4 bases and J dropped 7; count of bases not matched to a gene: 10. This CDR3 is 16 amino acids long. CDR3: CASSLPSASGRNEQFF. The DNA for the CDR3 is TGTGCCAGCAGCCTTCCTTCGGCTAGCGGGAGGAATGAGCAGTTCTTC.

The chain joins TRBV20-1 to TRBJ1-2; D remains ambiguous. Germline lookup yields CDR1 DFQATT and CDR2 SNEGSKA (reference sequence). V was cut by 1 base and J by 5 bases, with 5 bases left in between. The CDR3 totals 11 residues. The DNA for the CDR3 is TGCAGTGCTAGAGTCCTTTATGGCTACACCTTC. Encoded protein: CSARVLYGYTF.

The V gene is TRBV19, the J gene TRBJ1-2, with 8 positions matching TRBD1. This CDR3 has 14 amino acids. V gave up 4 bases and J gave up 4 bases; unmatched junction bases: 5. Germline values: CDR1 LNHDA, CDR2 SQIVND (reference sequence). The CDR3 DNA follows: TGTGCCAGTAGTACCTCCGGGACAGGCTATGGCTACACCTTC. It is translated as CASSTSGTGYGYTF.

In this sample, this clone turned up a few times. This chain links TRBV29-1 with TRBJ2-7; D may be TRBD1 (6 bases). Germline assignment: CDR1 SQVTM and CDR2 ANQGSEA. The CDR3 spans 12 residues. V lost 7 bases and J lost 4, with 14 bases in between. Here the CDR3 reads CSALRDTYEQYF. DNA for the CDR3: TGCAGCGCATTACGGGACACTTACGAGCAGTACTTC.

This clone was seen only a few times. This chain connects TRBV30 to TRBJ1-1; no reliable D call. V lost 2 bases and J 5 bases, leaving 15 bases between the germline ends. The germline CDR1 and CDR2 sequences are GTSNPN and SVGIG (reference sequence). The CDR3 totals 14 residues. CDR3 sequence: CAWSSTDLKTEAFF. CDR3 in DNA: TGTGCCTGGAGTTCAACGGACCTAAAGACTGAAGCTTTCTTT.

This clone was recorded a few times. The chain is built from TRBV27 and TRBJ1-2; weak D call: TRBD1 (5 bases). V shed 4 bases and J shed 4 bases, with 13 bases lying between them. CDR1 is MNHEY and CDR2 is SMNVEV in the germline V gene (reference sequence). The CDR3 loop spans 14 amino acids. The CDR3 sequence is CASSSRQPLYGYTF. The CDR3 DNA reads TGTGCCAGCAGTTCGAGACAGCCTCTCTATGGCTACACCTTC.

For the CDR3, the DNA is TGCAGTGCTGCCCGCGAGGTCGGGGCTTTCTTT. Encoded protein: CSAAREVGAFF. J is TRBJ1-1 and V is TRBV20-1; D gene uncertain. The length of the CDR3 is 11 residues. Germline-derived CDR1 and CDR2 are DFQATT and SNEGSKA (reference sequence). Deletions cut 5 bases from V and 11 bases from J, with 15 bases between.

This sequence joins TRBV7-2 and TRBJ2-2; D ambiguous. Trimming took 2 bases from V and 5 from J, leaving 18 bases between them. The V gene's germline CDR1 is SGHTA and CDR2 FQGNSA. CDR3 length: 17 residues. CDR3 protein: CASSLWVGLRSTGELFF. The CDR3 DNA sequence: TGTGCCAGCAGCTTATGGGTAGGGTTGCGGTCAACCGGGGAGCTGTTTTTT.

The chain is built from TRBV18 and TRBJ1-3; D is possibly TRBD1 (5 bases). The CDR3 is 16 amino acids. The germline gives CDR1 KGHSH, CDR2 LQKENI. The ends were cut back, 3 bases at V and 0 bases at J, with 12 bases in the middle. The chain's CDR3 is CASSPTGDYSGNTIYF. CDR3 in DNA: TGTGCCAGCTCACCGACGGGGGACTACTCTGGAAACACCATATATTTT. Filled out from reference TRBV18 and TRBJ1-3, the complete variable domain reads NAGVMQNPRHLVRRRGQEARLRCSPMKGHSHVYWYRQLPEEGLKFMVYLQKENIIDESGMPKERFSAEFPKEGPSILRIQQVVRGDSAAYFCASSPTGDYSGNTIYFGEGSWLTVV.

This clone has a handful of counts. The sample has other DNA sequences that encode this CDR3 too. The rearrangement uses TRBV7-2 and TRBJ2-1; 8 bases align to TRBD1. The CDR3 contains 15 residues. V lost 5 bases, J lost 0 bases, and 3 bases stayed unmatched. Germline CDR1 reads SGHTA; CDR2 reads FQGNSA. The CDR3 spells CASSPDRGSYNEQFF. The DNA of the CDR3 is TGTGCCAGCAGCCCCGACAGGGGCTCCTACAATGAGCAGTTCTTC.

This clone was seen a few times. The CDR3 protein is CSVEDRRLAGVVEQFF. DNA for the CDR3: TGCAGCGTTGAAGATCGTCGTCTAGCGGGAGTTGTTGAGCAGTTCTTC. V usage is TRBV29-1 and J usage is TRBJ2-1, with TRBD2 matching 10 bases. The CDR3 runs 16 residues. Germline CDR1 and CDR2: SQVTM and ANQGSEA. Germline trimming cut 0 bases from V and 9 bases from J; bases unmatched to any gene: 11.

This clone was seen a few times. V gene TRBV7-9 combines with J gene TRBJ2-7, with 7 nucleotides matching TRBD1. From germline, CDR1 is SEHNR and CDR2 FQNEAQ (reference sequence). The CDR3 consists of 14 residues. V was pared by 5 bases and J by 3 bases, with 7 bases of the junction left unmatched. The CDR3 protein is CASSLTGFDYEQYF. The CDR3 nucleotides read TGTGCCAGCAGCCTGACAGGGTTTGACTACGAGCAGTACTTC. Supplemented by reference TRBV7-9 and TRBJ2-7, the full variable domain reads DTGVSQNPRHKITKRGQNVTFRCDPISEHNRLYWYRQTLGQGPEFLTYFQNEAQLEKSRLLSDRFSAERPKGSFSTLEIQRTEQGDSAMYLCASSLTGFDYEQYFGPGTRLTVT.

The chain joins TRBV14 to TRBJ2-3, with D perhaps TRBD2 (5 bases). CDR1 and CDR2 (germline): SGHDN, FVKESK. This CDR3 comprises 17 residues. V was clipped by 4 bases and J by 5 bases, with 22 bases between them. CDR3 residues: CASSRATSSLFLDTQYF. CDR3 sequence (DNA): TGTGCCAGCAGCCGCGCAACTAGTTCTCTGTTCCTAGATACGCAGTATTTT.

This clone occurred a few times. DNA for the CDR3: TGTGCCAGCAAATCCTTAGCCGCAGCCCTCTGGAACACAGATACGCAGTATTTT. Translated: CASKSLAAALWNTDTQYF. The chain has TRBV28 and TRBJ2-3, with D hard to call. The CDR3 consists of 18 residues. CDR1 is MDHEN, CDR2 SYDVKM, per germline. V shed 7 bases and J shed 2 bases, with 25 bases lying between them.

The rearrangement joins TRBV7-2 to TRBJ2-7, with 10 bases fitting TRBD2. The germline CDR1 and CDR2 sequences are SGHTA and FQGNSA. V was clipped by 1 base and J by 2 bases; unmatched bases: 2. The CDR3 loop spans 15 amino acids. The CDR3 is CASSLGTSGPYEQYF. CDR3 bases: TGTGCCAGCAGCTTAGGGACTAGCGGACCCTACGAGCAGTACTTC. Filled out from reference TRBV7-2 and TRBJ2-7, the complete variable domain reads GAGVSQSPSNKVTEKGKDVELRCDPISGHTALYWYRQSLGQGLEFLIYFQGNSAPDKSGLPSDRFSAERTGGSVSTLTIQRTQQEDSAVYLCASSLGTSGPYEQYFGPGTRLTVT.